Below are 26 T cell receptor beta chains sequenced from a single sample in a study of cytomegalovirus exposure and HLA in healthy donors. Primers included in the PCR were 60 Vbeta and 13 Jbeta primers. Sequencing used immunoSEQ multiplex PCR; TCRdb keeps in-frame clones, though not all of them. This table has roughly 150,000 clones, 77% appearing once. Input material: PBMCs. These TCRs come from a male donor in good health and CMV-seronegative.

For the CDR3, the DNA is TGTGCCAGCAGCAGACTAGCGGAGTCACCAACTAGCACAGATACGCAGTATTTT. Translated: CASSRLAESPTSTDTQYF. The chain has TRBV21-1 and TRBJ2-3; TRBD2 reflects the table's D call only, with no check against the DNA. TRBV21-1 is flagged as a pseudogene. This CDR3 has 18 residues.

The V call is TRBV5-1, the J call TRBJ1-2, with TRBD1 matching 9 bases. V was pared by 4 bases and J by 6 bases, with 10 bases of the junction left unmatched. The CDR3 spans 15 residues. CDR1 SGHRS and CDR2 YFSETQ come from the germline V gene. CDR3 in amino acids: CASSVAGTGTNGYTF. The CDR3 region has the DNA TGCGCCAGCAGCGTGGCCGGGACAGGGACTAATGGCTACACCTTC.

This clone occurred once. The CDR3 bases are TGCGCCAGCAGACCCTTAGGGGCAAAGACCCAGTACTTC. Its protein is CASRPLGAKTQYF. The chain joins TRBV4-1 to TRBJ2-5; possible D gene TRBD1, 5 bases. The CDR3 has 13 amino acids. Trimming stripped 6 bases from V and 6 bases from J, with 14 bases between. From germline, CDR1 is MGHRA and CDR2 YSYEKL.

The rearrangement joins TRBV5-5 to TRBJ2-5; 8 nucleotides match TRBD1. The CDR3 has 16 amino acids. The germline CDR1 and CDR2 sequences are SGHKS and YYEKEE (reference sequence). Trimming took 0 bases from V and 4 from J; bases not matched to a gene: 8. CDR3 nucleotides: TGTGCCAGCAGCTTGGCCAAGGCAGGGGGCCTAGAGACCCAGTACTTC. Translating gives CASSLAKAGGLETQYF.

The V and J genes are TRBV15 and TRBJ2-6, with D perhaps TRBD2 (7 bases). The germline CDR1 and CDR2 sequences are LNHNV and YYDKDF (reference sequence). The length of the CDR3 is 17 residues. Deletions cut 5 bases from V and 2 bases from J, with 16 bases between. CDR3 amino acids: CATSLSRGATGANVLTF. In nucleotides, the CDR3 is TGTGCCACCAGCCTCAGCCGGGGGGCGACTGGGGCCAACGTCCTGACTTTC.

The rearrangement links TRBV7-3 to TRBJ2-7; maybe TRBD2 (6 bases). CDR1 is SGHTA and CDR2 is FQGTGA in the germline V gene. This CDR3 comprises 15 residues. V gave up 5 bases and J gave up 2 bases, with 16 bases separating them. The CDR3 DNA follows: TGTGCCAGCAGCCGATATCCGGGGGATGCCTACGAGCAGTACTTC. Its protein is CASSRYPGDAYEQYF.

The chain has TRBV6-5 and TRBJ2-1; a possible D gene is TRBD2 (6 bases). The CDR3 length is 13 residues. Trimming took off 6 bases at V and 7 bases at J, with 13 bases between the two ends. Looked up from germline, CDR1 is MNHEY and CDR2 is SVGAGI. CDR3 sequence: CASRGEVTNEQFF. The CDR3 region has the DNA TGTGCCAGCAGGGGGGAGGTGACAAATGAGCAGTTCTTC.

The chain carries TRBV7-6 and TRBJ1-5, with no clear D. This CDR3 contains 15 residues. Germline V CDR1 and CDR2: SGHVS, FNYEAQ. V lost 5 bases and J 2 bases, leaving 13 bases between the germline ends. The DNA for the CDR3 is TGTGCCAGCAGCGGCGGGTCCATGGGCAATCAGCCCCAGCATTTT. Amino acids: CASSGGSMGNQPQHF.

This rearrangement joins TRBV19 to TRBJ1-1, with TRBD1 identical over 7 bases. This CDR3 is 15 amino acids long. The ends lost 7 bases at V and 4 bases at J; junction bases unmatched: 12. Germline V gene lookup returns CDR1 LNHDA and CDR2 SQIVND (reference sequence). In DNA, the CDR3 is TGTGCCAGTATCGACCTCGGGACAGAACGCACTGAAGCTTTCTTT. Protein: CASIDLGTERTEAFF.

The V call is TRBV6-5, the J call TRBJ2-1, with 7 bases aligning to TRBD1. The CDR3 sequence is 13 residues long. J lost 6 bases, V lost 6 bases, and 5 bases had no gene match. The germline V gene has CDR1 MNHEY and CDR2 SVGAGI. The CDR3 sequence: CASSLRGPNEQFF. As DNA, the CDR3 is TGTGCCAGCAGCCTTAGGGGGCCCAATGAGCAGTTCTTC.

This clone was counted a single time. The chain recombines TRBV5-1 with TRBJ2-1; TRBD1 aligns across 8 bases. Trimming cost V 2 bases and J 9 bases; bases outside gene matches: 7. In germline, CDR1 is SGHRS, CDR2 YFSETQ. The CDR3 runs to 14 residues. The CDR3: CASSFTGGYSEQFF. The CDR3 coding sequence is TGCGCCAGCAGCTTCACAGGGGGGTATAGTGAGCAGTTCTTC.

The gene calls are TRBV4-1 and TRBJ1-5; D unclear. This CDR3 has 14 residues. V was clipped by 0 bases and J by 6 bases, with 9 bases between them. Per germline, CDR1 MGHRA and CDR2 YSYEKL. The CDR3 region has the DNA TGCGCCAGCAGCCAAGATCCCGGGATTCAGCCCCAGCATTTT. Its translation: CASSQDPGIQPQHF.

This clone was detected once. This chain links TRBV6-5 with TRBJ2-7, with D possibly matching TRBD1 (6 bases). Trimming cost V 5 bases and J 1 base, with 12 bases left between them. Germline assignment: CDR1 MNHEY and CDR2 SVGAGI. The CDR3 runs 14 residues. The CDR3 bases are TGTGCCAGCAGTGCGACCGGGACATCCTACGAGCAGTACTTC. Translating it yields CASSATGTSYEQYF.

This clone has just a few counts. The chain carries TRBV6-5 and TRBJ1-3, with unresolved D. Per germline, CDR1 MNHEY and CDR2 SVGAGI. The CDR3 extends over 14 amino acids. V was clipped by 7 bases and J by 0 bases, with 10 bases between them. CDR3 protein: CASTPQVSGNTIYF. The CDR3 DNA sequence: TGTGCCAGCACCCCCCAGGTCTCTGGAAACACCATATATTTT.

The V and J genes are TRBV5-4 and TRBJ2-3, with D uncertain. Trimming stripped 1 base from V and 6 bases from J, with 6 bases between. The CDR3 runs 12 residues. The germline V gene encodes CDR1 SGHNT and CDR2 YYREEE (reference sequence). CDR3 protein: CASSLPRDTQYF. DNA of the CDR3: TGTGCCAGCAGCTTGCCCCGGGATACGCAGTATTTT.

This chain links TRBV11-2 with TRBJ2-2, with 9 bases identical to TRBD2. The CDR3 contains 15 residues. From germline, CDR1 is SGHAT and CDR2 FQNNGV. The junction had 7 bases not matched to a gene; V was cut back by 8 bases and J by 3 bases. DNA of the CDR3: TGTGCCAGCGGCACGACTAGCGGATACACCGGGGAGCTGTTTTTT. This sequence encodes CASGTTSGYTGELFF.

This chain uses TRBV10-1 with TRBJ2-1, with 9 bases aligning to TRBD2. Germline CDR1 reads WNHNN; CDR2 reads SYGVQD (reference sequence). V lost 2 bases and J lost 7; bases outside the gene matches: 9. The CDR3 is 16 residues long. DNA for the CDR3: TGCGCCAGCAGTGAGCAATTTAGCGGGAGTGGGAATGAGCAGTTCTTC. This sequence encodes CASSEQFSGSGNEQFF.

This chain connects TRBV28 to TRBJ1-4; D gene uncertain. V lost 6 bases and J lost 8, with 7 bases in between. CDR3 size: 11 residues. In germline, CDR1 is MDHEN, CDR2 SYDVKM. CDR3 sequence: CASSLAEKLFF. The CDR3 region has the DNA TGTGCCAGCAGCCTAGCCGAAAAACTGTTTTTT.

CDR3 in DNA: TGTGCCAGCAGCCGGGGAGAGGAGCAGTACTTC. It encodes CASSRGEEQYF. The chain links TRBV11-3 to TRBJ2-7; perhaps TRBD2 as D (5 bases). The CDR3 is 11 amino acids. Trimming removed 5 bases at V and 7 bases at J, with 9 bases between. CDR1 is SGHNT and CDR2 is YENEEA in the germline V gene.

The chain is built from TRBV10-3 and TRBJ2-5; 7 nucleotides agree with TRBD1. The V segment lost 4 bases and the J segment 7 bases; nucleotides outside the gene matches: 6. The germline CDR1 and CDR2 sequences are ENHRY and SYGVKD. The CDR3 is 13 residues long. The DNA of the CDR3 is TGTGCCATCAGTGTCGGGACAGAGGGGACCCAGTACTTC. This codes for CAISVGTEGTQYF.

The sample holds a few counts of this clone. The chain has TRBV11-2 and TRBJ1-2; 7 nucleotides align to TRBD1. The germline gives CDR1 SGHAT, CDR2 FQNNGV. This CDR3 comprises 13 residues. Losses at the gene ends were 5 bases for V and 3 bases for J; bases not matched to a gene: 3. CDR3 sequence (DNA): TGTGCCAGCAGCCCCAGGGGGTACTATGGCTACACCTTC. Its translation is CASSPRGYYGYTF.

The genes are TRBV29-1 and TRBJ2-4, with 7 bases matching TRBD1. Germline V gene sequence: CDR1 SQVTM, CDR2 ANQGSEA. The CDR3 is 12 residues long. The junction had 8 bases not matched to a gene; V was cut back by 7 bases and J by 8 bases. CDR3 sequence reads: CSAQGVVDIQYF. The CDR3 nucleotides read TGCAGCGCCCAGGGGGTTGTGGACATTCAGTACTTC.

The J gene is TRBJ1-3, the V gene TRBV18; D is unclear. V lost 6 bases and J lost 4, with 4 bases in between. Germline V gene lookup returns CDR1 KGHSH and CDR2 LQKENI. The CDR3 runs to 11 residues. In DNA, the CDR3 is TGTGCCAGCTCTCCGGGAAACACCATATATTTT. Amino acid sequence: CASSPGNTIYF.

Points on this clone: A junction boundary mismatches the germline segment, possibly from a read error. The gene calls are TRBV7-7 and TRBJ1-1; TRBD1 might be the D (6 bases). Germline CDR1 is SSHAT and CDR2 is FNYEAQ (reference sequence). This CDR3 has 14 amino acids. In nucleotides, the CDR3 is TGTGCTAGCAGCCCCCAGGGGACGAACACTGAAGCTTTCTTT. This sequence encodes CASSPQGTNTEAFF.

This chain joins TRBV27 and TRBJ2-1; 7 bases are shared with TRBD2. Germline V CDR1 and CDR2: MNHEY, SMNVEV (reference sequence). Losses at the gene ends were 5 bases for V and 8 bases for J; bases not matched to a gene: 6. The CDR3 is 13 amino acids. The CDR3 DNA reads TGTGCCAGCAGTAGCGGGACTTCTGATGAGCAGTTCTTC. Amino acid sequence: CASSSGTSDEQFF.

On this clone: The same CDR3 is also encoded by other DNA sequences in this sample. The genes are TRBV27 and TRBJ1-2; D remains unclear. Germline CDR1 reads MNHEY; CDR2 reads SMNVEV (reference sequence). Trimming removed 2 bases at V and 2 bases at J, with 6 bases between. The CDR3 totals 13 residues. CDR3 coding DNA: TGTGCCAGCAGTTTAAGTCAGAACTATGGCTACACCTTC. Translating gives CASSLSQNYGYTF.